This T cell receptor (beta chain) was recorded in a study of blood T cell repertoires in COVID-19. Study background: Sites in the United States, Italy and Spain provided acute and convalescent COVID-19 samples.

This CDR3 spans 13 amino acids. Germline CDR1 is MNHEY and CDR2 is SVGAGI. Trimming took 6 bases from V and 2 from J, leaving 10 bases between them. Data came from immunoSEQ multiplex PCR; TCRdb stores just in-frame clones and leaves some out. In the table there are about 98,000 clones, 70% to 90% of which are singletons. Material: peripheral blood. The TCR comes from a man aged 65-85 years with acute or convalescent COVID-19. The rearrangement links TRBV6-5 to TRBJ2-5, with D tentatively TRBD1 (6 bases). The CDR3 DNA sequence: TGTGCCAGCAGGAGGGGGTTACAAGAGACCCAGTACTTC. Its translation is CASRRGLQETQYF.